This T cell receptor (beta chain) was recorded in a study of OX40 agonist ivuxolimab in advanced cancers. Study-level background: Every 2 weeks, patients got intravenous ivuxolimab at one of six dose levels (0.01-10 mg/kg). Males comprised about 84% of the group, whose mean age was approximately 61 years (range 23 to 79). Earlier treatment with anti-PD-1, anti-PD-L1 or anti-CTLA-4 was permitted, and under 50% had received some.

Germline V lookup: CDR1 SGHRS, CDR2 YFSETQ. CDR3 length: 20 residues. J gave up 8 bases and V 4 bases, and 26 bases lay outside the gene matches. This clone was recorded once. Produced via immunoSEQ multiplex PCR; TCRdb's table is partial and in-frame only. The top ten hold around 2% of the sample, which has about 69,000 clones, about three quarters seen once. The genes are TRBV5-1 and TRBJ2-1; 8 nucleotides agree with TRBD2. The source is an adult with an advanced solid tumor such as melanoma, head and neck, liver or kidney cancer. The sequenced sample was CD4+ or CD8+ T cells sorted from blood, obtained in a trial of the OX40 agonist ivuxolimab. The DNA for the CDR3 is TGCGCCAGCAGCGACCCAGGTGGCCGTCACCCACGGAGCGGGAGCTATGAGCAGTTCTTC. It encodes CASSDPGGRHPRSGSYEQFF.